A selection of T cell receptor beta chains follows, all from one sample in a study of T cell changes during pregnancy in multiple sclerosis. The data were produced by immunoSEQ multiplex PCR, yet TCRdb's version contains in-frame clones alone and is incomplete. Of 20,000 or so clones detected, 86% appear once; the ten largest clones hold 4.5% to 6%. The sample in question was CD8+ T cells from peripheral blood mononuclear cells, obtained in the third trimester of pregnancy. Receptor source: a female donor in good health, enrolled as a control in a pregnancy study. The CDR3 runs from the conserved cysteine through the conserved F or W. Fields, in order: D gene, V gene, clone size, J gene, CDR3 protein, CDR3 DNA. The D gene is left open where the match is weak. Clone size, where shown, is once, few, many, or a class for clones that have expanded.

d_gene: .; v_gene: TRBV4-3; abundance: .; j_gene: TRBJ1-1; CDR3aa: CASSHERGGRTEAFF; CDR3nt: TGCGCCAGCAGCCACGAAAGGGGGGGGCGGACTGAAGCTTTCTTT
d_gene: TRBD1; v_gene: TRBV13; abundance: few; j_gene: TRBJ2-7; CDR3aa: CASSVDRAATSYEQYF; CDR3nt: TGTGCCAGCAGCGTGGACAGGGCGGCTACCTCCTACGAGCAGTACTTC
d_gene: .; v_gene: TRBV28; abundance: .; j_gene: TRBJ1-2; CDR3aa: CASSFWDLGYGYTF; CDR3nt: TGTGCCAGCAGTTTTTGGGACTTAGGCTATGGCTACACCTTC
d_gene: TRBD2; v_gene: TRBV11-2; abundance: .; j_gene: TRBJ2-1; CDR3aa: CASSFASGGSYNEQFF; CDR3nt: TGTGCCAGCAGCTTTGCGTCGGGGGGCTCCTACAATGAGCAGTTCTTC
d_gene: TRBD2; v_gene: TRBV14; abundance: once; j_gene: TRBJ2-5; CDR3aa: CASSPWTSGGAETQYF; CDR3nt: TGTGCCAGCAGCCCCTGGACTAGCGGGGGGGCGGAGACCCAGTACTTC
d_gene: .; v_gene: TRBV7-8; abundance: .; j_gene: TRBJ1-5; CDR3aa: CASSPAGGDSNQPQHF; CDR3nt: TGTGCCAGCAGCCCCGCCGGAGGGGATAGCAATCAGCCCCAGCATTTT
d_gene: .; v_gene: TRBV7-3; abundance: .; j_gene: TRBJ2-2; CDR3aa: CASSPGIGGPDTGELFF; CDR3nt: TGTGCCAGCAGCCCAGGGATCGGGGGGCCGGACACCGGGGAGCTGTTTTTT
d_gene: .; v_gene: TRBV5-4; abundance: .; j_gene: TRBJ2-7; CDR3aa: CASSLGASTEQYF; CDR3nt: TGTGCCAGCAGCTTGGGGGCGTCGACCGAGCAGTACTTC
d_gene: .; v_gene: TRBV7-2; abundance: .; j_gene: TRBJ1-2; CDR3aa: CASSPDSWGYTF; CDR3nt: TGTGCCAGCAGCCCAGACAGCTGGGGCTACACCTTC
d_gene: .; v_gene: TRBV10-3; abundance: .; j_gene: TRBJ2-1; CDR3aa: CAISETDYNEQFF; CDR3nt: TGTGCCATCAGTGAGACAGATTACAATGAGCAGTTCTTC
d_gene: .; v_gene: TRBV7-8; abundance: .; j_gene: TRBJ1-4; CDR3aa: CASSLDSGGVSTNEKLFF; CDR3nt: TGTGCCAGCAGCTTAGACTCGGGGGGTGTTTCAACTAATGAAAAACTGTTTTTT
d_gene: TRBD2; v_gene: TRBV9; abundance: .; j_gene: TRBJ2-3; CDR3aa: CASSDSGGDTDTQYF; CDR3nt: TGTGCCAGCAGCGATAGCGGGGGGGACACAGATACGCAGTATTTT
d_gene: TRBD1; v_gene: TRBV9; abundance: .; j_gene: TRBJ2-3; CDR3aa: CASSETGAGTDTQYF; CDR3nt: TGTGCCAGCAGCGAGACAGGGGCCGGCACAGATACGCAGTATTTT
d_gene: TRBD1; v_gene: TRBV6-5; abundance: .; j_gene: TRBJ2-7; CDR3aa: CASSYGTGGAYEQYF; CDR3nt: TGTGCCAGCAGTTACGGGACAGGAGGCGCCTACGAGCAGTACTTC
d_gene: TRBD1; v_gene: TRBV9; abundance: few; j_gene: TRBJ2-3; CDR3aa: CASSVPTGGPDTQYF; CDR3nt: TGTGCCAGCAGCGTCCCGACAGGGGGTCCAGATACGCAGTATTTT
d_gene: .; v_gene: TRBV6-1; abundance: .; j_gene: TRBJ1-5; CDR3aa: CATLMWEGNQPQHF; CDR3nt: TGTGCCACTCTCATGTGGGAGGGAAATCAGCCCCAGCATTTT
d_gene: TRBD2; v_gene: TRBV7-9; abundance: .; j_gene: TRBJ2-1; CDR3aa: CASNPMGGSYNEQFF; CDR3nt: TGTGCCAGCAACCCAATGGGGGGGTCCTACAATGAGCAGTTCTTC
d_gene: TRBD2; v_gene: TRBV7-2; abundance: .; j_gene: TRBJ2-5; CDR3aa: CASSLVGGGAETQYF; CDR3nt: TGTGCCAGCAGCTTAGTAGGCGGGGGGGCCGAGACCCAGTACTTC
d_gene: .; v_gene: TRBV4-3; abundance: .; j_gene: TRBJ2-5; CDR3aa: CASSQDFQRGPVETQYF; CDR3nt: TGCGCCAGCAGCCAAGATTTCCAGAGAGGGCCTGTAGAGACCCAGTACTTC
d_gene: .; v_gene: TRBV4-3; abundance: once; j_gene: TRBJ1-1; CDR3aa: CASSQDWLPNTEAFF; CDR3nt: TGCGCCAGCAGCCAAGATTGGCTGCCGAACACTGAAGCTTTCTTT
d_gene: TRBD1; v_gene: TRBV4-1; abundance: .; j_gene: TRBJ1-1; CDR3aa: CASSRGQANTEAFF; CDR3nt: TGCGCCAGCAGCCGAGGACAGGCGAACACTGAAGCTTTCTTT
d_gene: TRBD1; v_gene: TRBV18; abundance: .; j_gene: TRBJ2-1; CDR3aa: CASSTGDRRNEQFF; CDR3nt: TGTGCCAGCTCAACAGGGGACCGCAGGAATGAGCAGTTCTTC